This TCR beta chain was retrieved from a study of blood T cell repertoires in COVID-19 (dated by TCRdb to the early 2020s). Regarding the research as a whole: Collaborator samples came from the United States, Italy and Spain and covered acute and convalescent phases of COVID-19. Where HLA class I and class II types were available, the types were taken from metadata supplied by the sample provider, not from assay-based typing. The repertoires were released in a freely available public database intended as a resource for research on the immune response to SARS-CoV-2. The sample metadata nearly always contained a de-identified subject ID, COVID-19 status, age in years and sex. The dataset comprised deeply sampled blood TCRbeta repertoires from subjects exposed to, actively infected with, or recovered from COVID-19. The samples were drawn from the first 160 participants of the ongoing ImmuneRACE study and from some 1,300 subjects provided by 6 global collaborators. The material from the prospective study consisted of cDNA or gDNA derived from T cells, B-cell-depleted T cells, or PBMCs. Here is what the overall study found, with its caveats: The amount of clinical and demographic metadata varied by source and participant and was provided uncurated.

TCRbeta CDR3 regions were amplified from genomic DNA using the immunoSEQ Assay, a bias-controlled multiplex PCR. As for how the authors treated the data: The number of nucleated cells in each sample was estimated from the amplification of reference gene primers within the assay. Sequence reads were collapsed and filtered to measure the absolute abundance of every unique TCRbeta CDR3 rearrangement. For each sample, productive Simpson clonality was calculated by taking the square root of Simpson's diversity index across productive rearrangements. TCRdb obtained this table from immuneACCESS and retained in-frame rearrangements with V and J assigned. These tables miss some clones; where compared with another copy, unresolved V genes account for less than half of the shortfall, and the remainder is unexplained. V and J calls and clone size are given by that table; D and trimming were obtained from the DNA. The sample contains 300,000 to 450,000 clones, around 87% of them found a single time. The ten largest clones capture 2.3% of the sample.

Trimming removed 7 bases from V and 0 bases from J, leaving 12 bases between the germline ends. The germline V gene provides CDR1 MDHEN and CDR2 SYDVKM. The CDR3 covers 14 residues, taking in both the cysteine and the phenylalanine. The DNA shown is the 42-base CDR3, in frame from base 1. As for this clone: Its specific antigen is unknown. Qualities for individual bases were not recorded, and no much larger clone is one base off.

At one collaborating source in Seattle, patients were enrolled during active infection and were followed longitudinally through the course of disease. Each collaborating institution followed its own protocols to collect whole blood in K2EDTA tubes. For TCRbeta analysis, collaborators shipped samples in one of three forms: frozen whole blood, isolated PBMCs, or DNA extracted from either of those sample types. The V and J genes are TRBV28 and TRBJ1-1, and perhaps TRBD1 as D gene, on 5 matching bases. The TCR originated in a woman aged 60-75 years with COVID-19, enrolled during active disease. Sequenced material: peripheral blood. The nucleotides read TGTGCCAGCAAGGGGCAAATCGTGAACACTGAAGCTTTCTTT. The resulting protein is CASKGQIVNTEAFF.